This TCR beta chain was found in a study of memory CD4+ T cells and cytomegalovirus serostatus. Regarding the study as a whole: Suggested: most of the CMV-linked TCR signature lies in CD4+ memory cells.

The CDR3 is 19 residues long. Germline values: CDR1 ENHRY, CDR2 SYGVKD. V was pared by 6 bases and J by 7 bases, with 21 bases of the junction left unmatched. The sort gate was single viable CD3+CD4+CD8-CD45RO+ cells for memory CD4+ T cells. Serum IgG to CMV pp150, pp28, p38 and p52 defined serostatus. Produced via immunoSEQ multiplex PCR; TCRdb's table is partial and in-frame only. Of around 60,000 clones in the sample, approximately 78% were seen once. Comments on this clone: What it recognizes is unknown.

The rearrangement links TRBV10-3 to TRBJ2-1; TRBD2 aligns across 10 bases. This TCR came from an adult in good health and CMV-seronegative. What was sequenced was memory CD4+ T cells from blood. CDR3 nucleotides: TGTGCCATCAGACAAAGACAGCCCTGGAGTAGCGGGAGGACGAATGAGCAGTTCTTC. Its translation: CAIRQRQPWSSGRTNEQFF.